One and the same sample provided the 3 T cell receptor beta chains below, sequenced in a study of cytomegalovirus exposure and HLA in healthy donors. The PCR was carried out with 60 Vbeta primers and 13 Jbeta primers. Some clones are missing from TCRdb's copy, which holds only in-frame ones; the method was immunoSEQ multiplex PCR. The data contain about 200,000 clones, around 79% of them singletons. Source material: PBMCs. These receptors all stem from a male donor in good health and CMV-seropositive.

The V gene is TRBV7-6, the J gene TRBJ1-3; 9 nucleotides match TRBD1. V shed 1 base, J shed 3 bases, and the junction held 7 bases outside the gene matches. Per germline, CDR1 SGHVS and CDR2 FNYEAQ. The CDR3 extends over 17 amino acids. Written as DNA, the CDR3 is TGTGCCAGCAGCTTAGGCGGGGGACAGGGATTTGGAAACACCATATATTTT. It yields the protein CASSLGGGQGFGNTIYF.

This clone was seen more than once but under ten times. In nucleotides, the CDR3 is TGTGCCAGCAGCTTAGGCGCAGGACTAGAGGGTGGCTACACCTTC. Protein product: CASSLGAGLEGGYTF. The chain uses TRBV7-2 and TRBJ1-2, with D hard to call. Trimming took 1 base from V and 7 from J, leaving 16 bases between them. The CDR3 loop spans 15 amino acids. The germline V gene encodes CDR1 SGHTA and CDR2 FQGNSA. The complete variable domain, with remaining parts taken from reference TRBV7-2 and TRBJ1-2, reads GAGVSQSPSNKVTEKGKDVELRCDPISGHTALYWYRQSLGQGLEFLIYFQGNSAPDKSGLPSDRFSAERTGGSVSTLTIQRTQQEDSAVYLCASSLGAGLEGGYTFGSGTRLTVV.

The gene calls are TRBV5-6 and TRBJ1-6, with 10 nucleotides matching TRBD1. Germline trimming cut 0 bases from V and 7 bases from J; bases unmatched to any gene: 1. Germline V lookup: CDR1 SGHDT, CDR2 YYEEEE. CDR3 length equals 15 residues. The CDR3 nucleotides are TGTGCCAGCAGCTTGGAGACAGGGGGCAATTCACCCCTCCACTTT. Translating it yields CASSLETGGNSPLHF.